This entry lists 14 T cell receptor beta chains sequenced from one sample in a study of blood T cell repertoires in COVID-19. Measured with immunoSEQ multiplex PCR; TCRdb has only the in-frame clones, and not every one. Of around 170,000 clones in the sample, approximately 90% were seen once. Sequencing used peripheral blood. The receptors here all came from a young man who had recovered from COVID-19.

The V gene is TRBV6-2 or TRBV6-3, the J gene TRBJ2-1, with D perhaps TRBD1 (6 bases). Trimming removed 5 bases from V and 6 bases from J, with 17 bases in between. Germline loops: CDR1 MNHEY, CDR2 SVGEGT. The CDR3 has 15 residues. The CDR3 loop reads CASSLNRVGINEQFF. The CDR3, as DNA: TGTGCCAGCAGTCTCAACAGGGTCGGGATCAATGAGCAGTTCTTC.

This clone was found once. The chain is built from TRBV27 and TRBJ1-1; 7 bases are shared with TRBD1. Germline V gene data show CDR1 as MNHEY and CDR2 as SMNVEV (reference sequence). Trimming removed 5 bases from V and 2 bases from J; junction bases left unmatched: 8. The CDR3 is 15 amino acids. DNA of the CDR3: TGTGCCAGCAGTAGCCGACAGGGATTCAACACTGAAGCTTTCTTT. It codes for CASSSRQGFNTEAFF.

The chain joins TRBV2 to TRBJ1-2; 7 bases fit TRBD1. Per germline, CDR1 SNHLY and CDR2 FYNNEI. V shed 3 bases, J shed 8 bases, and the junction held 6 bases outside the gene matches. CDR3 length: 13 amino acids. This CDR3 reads CASSETGMLGYTF. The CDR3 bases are TGTGCCAGCAGTGAGACAGGGATGTTAGGCTACACCTTC.

CDR3 sequence reads: CASSPGRQGPTYEQYF. CDR3 bases: TGTGCCAGCTCACCAGGTCGACAGGGTCCCACCTACGAGCAGTACTTC. The V and J genes are TRBV18 and TRBJ2-7, with 7 bases matching TRBD1. CDR3 length: 16 amino acids. The germline gives CDR1 KGHSH, CDR2 LQKENI. Trimming removed 2 bases from V and 2 bases from J; junction bases left unmatched: 9.

DNA of the CDR3: TGTGCCAGCAGTCCCCGGACAGGCGCTCAGCCCCAGCATTTT. This encodes CASSPRTGAQPQHF. The chain couples TRBV6-5 to TRBJ1-5; 7 bases line up with TRBD1. Germline V gene lookup returns CDR1 MNHEY and CDR2 SVGAGI. This CDR3 contains 14 residues. V lost 5 bases, J lost 6 bases, and 7 bases stayed unmatched.

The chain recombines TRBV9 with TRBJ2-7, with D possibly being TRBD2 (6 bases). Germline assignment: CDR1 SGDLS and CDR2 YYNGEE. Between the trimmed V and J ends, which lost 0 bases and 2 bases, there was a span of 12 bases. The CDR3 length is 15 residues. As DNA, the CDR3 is TGTGCCAGCAGCGTAGAGGAGGGAGGTACCTACGAGCAGTACTTC. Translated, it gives CASSVEEGGTYEQYF.

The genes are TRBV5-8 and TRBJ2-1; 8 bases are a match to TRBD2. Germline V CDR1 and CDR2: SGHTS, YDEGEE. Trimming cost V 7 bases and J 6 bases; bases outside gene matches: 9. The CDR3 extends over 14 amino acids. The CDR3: CASRATGTSNEQFF. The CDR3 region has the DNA TGTGCCAGCCGGGCAACCGGGACTAGCAATGAGCAGTTCTTC. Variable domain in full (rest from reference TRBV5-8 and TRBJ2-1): EAGVTQSPTHLIKTRGQQATLRCSPISGHTSVYWYQQALGLGLQFLLWYDEGEERNRGNFPPRFSGRQFPNYSSELNVNALELEDSALYLCASRATGTSNEQFFGPGTRLTVL.

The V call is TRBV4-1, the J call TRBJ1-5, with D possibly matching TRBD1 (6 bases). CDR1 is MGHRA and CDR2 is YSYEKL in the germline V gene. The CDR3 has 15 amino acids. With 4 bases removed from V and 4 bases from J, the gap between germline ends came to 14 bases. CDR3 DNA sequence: TGCGCCAGCAGCCCATACGGGACAATTAATCAGCCCCAGCATTTT. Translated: CASSPYGTINQPQHF.

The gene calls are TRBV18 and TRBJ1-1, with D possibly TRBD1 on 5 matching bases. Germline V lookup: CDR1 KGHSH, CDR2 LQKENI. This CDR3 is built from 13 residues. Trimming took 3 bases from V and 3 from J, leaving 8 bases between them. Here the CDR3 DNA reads TGTGCCAGCTCACCGTCACAGGACACTGAAGCTTTCTTT. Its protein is CASSPSQDTEAFF.

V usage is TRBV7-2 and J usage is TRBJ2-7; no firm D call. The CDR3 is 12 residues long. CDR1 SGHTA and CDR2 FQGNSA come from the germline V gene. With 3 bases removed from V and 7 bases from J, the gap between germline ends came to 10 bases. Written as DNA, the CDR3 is TGTGCCAGCAGCTTGTCAACGCGAGAGCAGTACTTC. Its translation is CASSLSTREQYF.

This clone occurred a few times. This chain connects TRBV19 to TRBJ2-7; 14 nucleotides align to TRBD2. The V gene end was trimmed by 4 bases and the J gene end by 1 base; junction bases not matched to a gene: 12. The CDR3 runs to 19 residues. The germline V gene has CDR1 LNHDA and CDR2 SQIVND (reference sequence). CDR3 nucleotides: TGTGCCAGTAGTACGACCACGGGACTAGCGGGAGTCCAGTCCTACGAGCAGTACTTC. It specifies CASSTTTGLAGVQSYEQYF.

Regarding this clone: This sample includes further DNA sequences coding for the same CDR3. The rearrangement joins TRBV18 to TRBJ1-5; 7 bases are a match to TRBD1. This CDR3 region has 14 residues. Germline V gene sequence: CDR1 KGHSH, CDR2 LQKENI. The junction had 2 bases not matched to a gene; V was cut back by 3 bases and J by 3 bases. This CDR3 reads CASSPGTANQPQHF. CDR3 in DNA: TGTGCCAGCTCACCGGGGACAGCCAATCAGCCCCAGCATTTT.

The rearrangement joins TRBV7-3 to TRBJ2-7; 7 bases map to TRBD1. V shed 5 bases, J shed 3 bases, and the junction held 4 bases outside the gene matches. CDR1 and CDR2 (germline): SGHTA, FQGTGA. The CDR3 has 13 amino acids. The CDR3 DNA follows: TGTGCCAGCAGCGCGGCAGGGGGCTACGAGCAGTACTTC. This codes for CASSAAGGYEQYF.

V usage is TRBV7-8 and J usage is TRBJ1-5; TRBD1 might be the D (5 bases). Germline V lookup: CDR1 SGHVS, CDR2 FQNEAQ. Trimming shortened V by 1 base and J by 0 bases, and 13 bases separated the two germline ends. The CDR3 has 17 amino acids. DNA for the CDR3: TGTGCCAGCAGCTTAGAGGGGCTCGTTCTTAGCAATCAGCCCCAGCATTTT. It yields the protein CASSLEGLVLSNQPQHF.